This T cell receptor (beta chain) emerged from a study of T cell clones after liver transplantation. Study background: TCRbeta sequencing after a pre-transplant mixed lymphocyte reaction identified graft-donor-reactive clones, later tracked in post-transplant blood. As an antigen-independent comparator, third-party-reactive TCRbeta sequences came from pre-transplant mixed lymphocyte reactions. Three of eight recipients were HCV-positive; others had non-autoimmune, non-viral indications. At least one year of complete immunosuppression withdrawal without enzymes over twice normal defined tolerance.

TCRdb's table, derived via immunoSEQ multiplex PCR, lists solely in-frame clones and lacks some. The table has 70,000 to 85,000 clones, about 80% seen once; the top ten hold about 0.6%. Germline assignment: CDR1 KGHSH and CDR2 LQKENI. Trimming left V 4 bases short and J 4 bases short, with 16 bases between. This CDR3 has 15 amino acids. Here the sequenced sample was CD4+ T cells from blood, taken before liver transplant. This receptor was taken from a human donor who received a liver transplant. This rearrangement joins TRBV18 to TRBJ1-2; TRBD1 might be the D (5 bases). The CDR3 DNA is TGTGCCAGCTCACAGGGGCCCCGGGCTATCTATGGCTACACCTTC. It yields the protein CASSQGPRAIYGYTF.